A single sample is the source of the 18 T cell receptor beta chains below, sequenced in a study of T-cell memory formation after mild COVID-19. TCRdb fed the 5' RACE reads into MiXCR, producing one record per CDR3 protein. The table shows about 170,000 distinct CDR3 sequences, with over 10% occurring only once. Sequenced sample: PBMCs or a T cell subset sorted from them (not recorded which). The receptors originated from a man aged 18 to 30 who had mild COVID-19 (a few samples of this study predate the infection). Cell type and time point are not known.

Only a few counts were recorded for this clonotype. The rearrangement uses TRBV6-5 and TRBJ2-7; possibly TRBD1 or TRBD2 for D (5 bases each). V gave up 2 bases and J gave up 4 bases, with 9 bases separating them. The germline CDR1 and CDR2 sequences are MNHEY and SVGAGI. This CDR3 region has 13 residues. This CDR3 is CASSYGTDYEQYF. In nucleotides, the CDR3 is TGTGCCAGCAGTTACGGGACGGATTACGAGCAGTACTTC.

In DNA, the CDR3 is TGCGCCAGCAGCTTGGCCGAGGGCGGCAATGAGCAGTTCTTC. Translated: CASSLAEGGNEQFF. V is TRBV5-1 and J is TRBJ2-1, with D perhaps matching TRBD2 (5 bases). V was trimmed by 0 bases and J by 6 bases, leaving 10 bases between them. The CDR3 has 14 residues. Germline lookup yields CDR1 SGHRS and CDR2 YFSETQ. The variable domain in full, completed from reference TRBV5-1 and TRBJ2-1, reads KAGVTQTPRYLIKTRGQQVTLSCSPISGHRSVSWYQQTPGQGLQFLFEYFSETQRNKGNFPGRFSGRQFSNSRSEMNVSTLELGDSALYLCASSLAEGGNEQFFGPGTRLTVL.

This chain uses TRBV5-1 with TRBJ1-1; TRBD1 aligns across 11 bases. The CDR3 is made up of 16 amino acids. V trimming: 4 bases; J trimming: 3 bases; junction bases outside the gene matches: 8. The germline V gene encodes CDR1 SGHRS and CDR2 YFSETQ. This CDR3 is CASSPGQGALDTEAFF. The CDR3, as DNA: TGCGCCAGCAGCCCCGGACAGGGGGCTCTCGACACTGAAGCTTTCTTT.

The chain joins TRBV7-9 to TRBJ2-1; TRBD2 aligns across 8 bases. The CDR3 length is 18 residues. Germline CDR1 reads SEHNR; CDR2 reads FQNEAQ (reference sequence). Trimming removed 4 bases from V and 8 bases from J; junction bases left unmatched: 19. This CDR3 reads CASSSPRVAGPRSDEQFF. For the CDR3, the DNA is TGTGCCAGCAGCTCCCCCCGGGTAGCGGGGCCTAGGTCGGATGAGCAGTTCTTC.

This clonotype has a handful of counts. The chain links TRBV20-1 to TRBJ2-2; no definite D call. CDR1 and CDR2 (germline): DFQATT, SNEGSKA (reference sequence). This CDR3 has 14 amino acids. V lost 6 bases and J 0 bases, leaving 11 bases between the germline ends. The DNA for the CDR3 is TGCAGTGCCACGACTCCAACGAACACCGGGGAGCTGTTTTTT. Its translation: CSATTPTNTGELFF.

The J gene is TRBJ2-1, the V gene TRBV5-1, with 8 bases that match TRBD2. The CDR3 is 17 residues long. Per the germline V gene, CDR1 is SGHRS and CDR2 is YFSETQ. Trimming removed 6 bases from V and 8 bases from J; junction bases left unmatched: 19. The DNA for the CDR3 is TGCGCCAGCACCCACCAGCACGGGGGGGGGCTGGGCTATGAGCAGTTCTTC. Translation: CASTHQHGGGLGYEQFF. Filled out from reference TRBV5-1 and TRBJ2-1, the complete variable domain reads KAGVTQTPRYLIKTRGQQVTLSCSPISGHRSVSWYQQTPGQGLQFLFEYFSETQRNKGNFPGRFSGRQFSNSRSEMNVSTLELGDSALYLCASTHQHGGGLGYEQFFGPGTRLTVL.

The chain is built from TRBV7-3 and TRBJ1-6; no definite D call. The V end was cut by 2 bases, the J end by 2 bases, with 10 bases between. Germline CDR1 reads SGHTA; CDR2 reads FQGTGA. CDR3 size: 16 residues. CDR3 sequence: CASSLGKAAYNSPLHF. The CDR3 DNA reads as TGTGCCAGCAGCTTAGGGAAGGCGGCCTATAATTCACCCCTCCACTTT.

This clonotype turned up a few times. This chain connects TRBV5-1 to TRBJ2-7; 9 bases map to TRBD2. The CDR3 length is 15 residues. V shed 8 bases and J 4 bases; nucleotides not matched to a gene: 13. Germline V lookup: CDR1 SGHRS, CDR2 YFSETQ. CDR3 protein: CASGGQRGAAYEQYF. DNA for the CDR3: TGCGCCAGTGGAGGTCAGCGGGGGGCGGCGTACGAGCAGTACTTC.

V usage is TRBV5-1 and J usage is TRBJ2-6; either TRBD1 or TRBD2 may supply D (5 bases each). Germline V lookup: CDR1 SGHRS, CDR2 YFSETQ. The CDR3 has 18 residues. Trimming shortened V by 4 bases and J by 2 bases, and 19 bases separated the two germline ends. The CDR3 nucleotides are TGCGCCAGCAGCGACAATACGGGGCGGTGGACTGGGGCCAACGTCCTGACTTTC. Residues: CASSDNTGRWTGANVLTF.

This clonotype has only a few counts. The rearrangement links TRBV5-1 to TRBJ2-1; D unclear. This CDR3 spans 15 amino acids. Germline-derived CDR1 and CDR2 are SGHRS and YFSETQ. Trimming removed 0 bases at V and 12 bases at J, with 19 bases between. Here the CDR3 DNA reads TGCGCCAGCAGCTTGGTCGGACCCGAGGTGTCAGGGCAGTTCTTC. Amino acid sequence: CASSLVGPEVSGQFF.

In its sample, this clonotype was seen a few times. As DNA, the CDR3 is TGTGCCAGCAGCCTTGGAGCGGGGCAAGAGACCCAGTACTTC. It encodes CASSLGAGQETQYF. The V and J genes are TRBV3-1 and TRBJ2-5; TRBD2 matches at 7 bases. Per the germline V gene, CDR1 is LGHDT and CDR2 is YNNKEL (reference sequence). V shed 4 bases, J shed 2 bases, and the junction held 4 bases outside the gene matches. The CDR3 length is 14 residues.

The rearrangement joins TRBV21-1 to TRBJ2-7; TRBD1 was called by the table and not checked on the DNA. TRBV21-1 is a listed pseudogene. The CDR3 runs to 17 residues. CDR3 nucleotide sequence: TGTGCCAGCAGCAAAGAGCAAGGGGACACCAAGAGATACGAGCAGTACTTC. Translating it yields CASSKEQGDTKRYEQYF.

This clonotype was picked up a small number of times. CDR3 sequence: CASSLEGGPNTEAFF. In DNA form, the CDR3 reads TGCGCCAGCAGCTTGGAGGGGGGTCCGAACACTGAAGCTTTCTTT. The rearrangement uses TRBV5-1 and TRBJ1-1; D perhaps matches TRBD1 (6 bases). The germline V and J ends were trimmed by 0 bases and 1 base, with 10 bases remaining between them. CDR1 is SGHRS and CDR2 is YFSETQ in the germline V gene. CDR3 size: 15 residues.

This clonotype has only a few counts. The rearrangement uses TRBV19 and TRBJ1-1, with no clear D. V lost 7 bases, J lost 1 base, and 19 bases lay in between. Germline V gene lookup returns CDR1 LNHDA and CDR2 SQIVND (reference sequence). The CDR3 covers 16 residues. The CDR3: CASMPDTGVRNTEAFF. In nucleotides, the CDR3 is TGTGCCAGTATGCCAGATACGGGCGTTAGGAACACTGAAGCTTTCTTT.

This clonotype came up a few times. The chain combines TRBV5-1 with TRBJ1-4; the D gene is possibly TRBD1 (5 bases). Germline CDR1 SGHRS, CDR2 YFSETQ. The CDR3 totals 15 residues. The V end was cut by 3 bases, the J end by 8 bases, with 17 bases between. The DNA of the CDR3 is TGCGCCAGCAGCTACTTGGGGGTGTCGCGGGAAAAACTGTTTTTT. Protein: CASSYLGVSREKLFF.

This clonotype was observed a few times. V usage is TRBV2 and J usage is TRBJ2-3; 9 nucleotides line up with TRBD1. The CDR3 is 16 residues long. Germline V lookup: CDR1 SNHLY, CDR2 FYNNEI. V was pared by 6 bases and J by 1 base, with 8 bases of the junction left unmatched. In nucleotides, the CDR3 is TGTGCCAGCAGAGCCGGGACAGGGAGGGGCACAGATACGCAGTATTTT. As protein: CASRAGTGRGTDTQYF.

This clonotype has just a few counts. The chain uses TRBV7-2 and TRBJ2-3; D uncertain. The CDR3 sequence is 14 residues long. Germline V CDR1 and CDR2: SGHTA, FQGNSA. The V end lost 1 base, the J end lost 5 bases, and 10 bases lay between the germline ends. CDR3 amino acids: CASSLGSWGDTQYF. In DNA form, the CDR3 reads TGTGCCAGCAGCTTAGGAAGCTGGGGAGATACGCAGTATTTT.

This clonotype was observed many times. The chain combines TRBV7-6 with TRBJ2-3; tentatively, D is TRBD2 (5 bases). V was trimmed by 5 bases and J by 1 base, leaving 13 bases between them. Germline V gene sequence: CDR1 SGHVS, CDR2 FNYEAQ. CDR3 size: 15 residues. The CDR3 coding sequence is TGTGCCAGCAGCCTCCGAGGGTCGCGCACAGATACGCAGTATTTT. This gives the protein CASSLRGSRTDTQYF.